This T cell receptor (beta chain) is from a study of T cell changes during pregnancy in multiple sclerosis. Data came from immunoSEQ multiplex PCR; TCRdb stores just in-frame clones and leaves some out. The data show approximately 61,000 clones, roughly 88% seen once. This CDR3 has 13 amino acids. Trimming cost V 7 bases and J 4 bases; bases outside gene matches: 4. The germline gives CDR1 MDHEN, CDR2 SYDVKM. The source is a female donor with multiple sclerosis, enrolled in a pregnancy study. The rearrangement uses TRBV28 and TRBJ2-4; the match to TRBD1 covers 7 bases. The specimen was peripheral blood, collected in the first trimester of pregnancy. CDR3 sequence reads: CASTWDSKNIQYF. The CDR3 DNA is TGTGCCAGCACCTGGGACAGTAAAAACATTCAGTACTTC.